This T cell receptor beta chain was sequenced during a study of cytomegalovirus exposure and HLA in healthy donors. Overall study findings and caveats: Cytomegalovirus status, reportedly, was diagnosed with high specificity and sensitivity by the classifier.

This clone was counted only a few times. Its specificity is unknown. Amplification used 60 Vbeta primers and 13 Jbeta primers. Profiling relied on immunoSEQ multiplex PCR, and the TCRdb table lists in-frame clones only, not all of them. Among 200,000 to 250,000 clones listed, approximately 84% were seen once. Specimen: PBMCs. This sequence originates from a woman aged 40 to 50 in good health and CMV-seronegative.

CDR3 sequence (DNA): TGTGCCAGCAGCCACAACTCTGGAAACACCATATATTTT. This gives the protein CASSHNSGNTIYF. The V call is TRBV28, the J call TRBJ1-3; D gene uncertain. Germline-derived CDR1 and CDR2 are MDHEN and SYDVKM. The CDR3 runs to 13 residues. V lost 6 bases and J 0 bases, leaving 6 bases between the germline ends.